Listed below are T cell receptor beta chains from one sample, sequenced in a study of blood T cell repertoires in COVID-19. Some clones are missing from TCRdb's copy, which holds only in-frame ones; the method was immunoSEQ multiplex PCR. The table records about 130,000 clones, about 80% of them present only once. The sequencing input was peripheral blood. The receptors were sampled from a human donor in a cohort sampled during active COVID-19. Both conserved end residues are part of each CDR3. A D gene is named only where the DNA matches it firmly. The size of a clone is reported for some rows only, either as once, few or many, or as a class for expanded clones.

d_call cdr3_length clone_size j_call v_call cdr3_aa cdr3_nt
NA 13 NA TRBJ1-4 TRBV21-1 CARKTGGFEKLFF TGTGCCAGGAAGACAGGGGGTTTTGAAAAACTGTTTTTT
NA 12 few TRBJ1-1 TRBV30 CAWGPSFTEAFF TGTGCCTGGGGTCCCTCTTTCACTGAAGCTTTCTTT
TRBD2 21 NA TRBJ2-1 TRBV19 CASSIVASGGNRRTGYNEQFF TGTGCCAGTAGTATAGTGGCTAGCGGGGGAAACCGGCGTACGGGGTACAATGAGCAGTTCTTC
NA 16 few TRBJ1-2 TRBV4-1 CASSSPGRRLNYGYTF TGCGCCAGCAGCTCCCCGGGGAGACGGTTAAACTATGGCTACACCTTC
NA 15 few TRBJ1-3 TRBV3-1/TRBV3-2 CASSQPSSSGNTIYF TGTGCCAGCAGCCAACCCTCGAGCTCTGGAAACACCATATATTTT
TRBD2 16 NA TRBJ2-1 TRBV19 CASSIGGGSAYNEQFF TGTGCCAGTAGTATAGGGGGCGGGAGCGCCTACAATGAGCAGTTCTTC
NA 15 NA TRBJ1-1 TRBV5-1 CASSLSGAMNTEAFF TGCGCCAGCAGCTTATCAGGGGCGATGAACACTGAAGCTTTCTTT
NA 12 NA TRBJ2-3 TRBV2 CASSVTPVSQYF TGTGCCAGCAGTGTAACCCCGGTATCGCAGTATTTT
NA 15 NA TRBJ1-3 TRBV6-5 CASRFTGFSGNTIYF TGTGCCAGCAGATTCACAGGGTTCTCTGGAAACACCATATATTTT
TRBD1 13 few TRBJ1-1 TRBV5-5 CASSEGQGTEAFF TGTGCCAGCAGTGAAGGACAGGGCACTGAAGCTTTCTTT
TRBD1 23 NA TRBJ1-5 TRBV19 CASSIVLSLLDRGQGYSNQPQHF TGTGCCAGTAGTATTGTCCTCAGCTTGTTGGACAGGGGGCAGGGGTATAGCAATCAGCCCCAGCATTTT
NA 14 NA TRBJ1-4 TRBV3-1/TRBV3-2 CASSQQGGNEKLFF TGTGCCAGCAGCCAACAGGGAGGTAATGAAAAACTGTTTTTT
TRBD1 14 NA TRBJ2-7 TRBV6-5 CASSFRQGAGEQYF TGTGCCAGCAGTTTTCGACAGGGGGCGGGGGAGCAGTACTTC
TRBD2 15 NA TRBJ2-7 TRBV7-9 CASSGRLAGHYEQYF TGTGCCAGCAGCGGGCGACTAGCGGGGCACTACGAGCAGTACTTC
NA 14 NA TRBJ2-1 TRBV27 CASRRGAFYNEQFF TGTGCCAGCAGGCGGGGAGCCTTCTACAATGAGCAGTTCTTC